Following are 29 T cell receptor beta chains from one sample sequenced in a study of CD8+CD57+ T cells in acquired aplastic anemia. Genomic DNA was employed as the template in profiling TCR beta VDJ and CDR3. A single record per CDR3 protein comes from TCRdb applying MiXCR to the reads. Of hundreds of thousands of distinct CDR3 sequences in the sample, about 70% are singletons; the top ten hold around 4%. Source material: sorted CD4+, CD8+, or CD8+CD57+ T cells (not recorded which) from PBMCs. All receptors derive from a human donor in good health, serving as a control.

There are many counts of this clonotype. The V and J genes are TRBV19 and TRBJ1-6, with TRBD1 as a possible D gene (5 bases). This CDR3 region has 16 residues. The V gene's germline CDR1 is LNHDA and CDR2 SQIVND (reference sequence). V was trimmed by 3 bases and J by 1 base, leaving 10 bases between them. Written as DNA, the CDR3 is TGTGCCAGTAGTATCCAGGGCGGGTCCTATAATTCACCCCTCCACTTT. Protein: CASSIQGGSYNSPLHF.

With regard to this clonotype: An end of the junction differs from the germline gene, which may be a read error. Written as DNA, the CDR3 is TGCGCCAGCAGGGGAATCAGGGGTCATGGCTACACCTTC. This gives the protein CASRGIRGHGYTF. The rearrangement links TRBV11-2 to TRBJ1-2; D is perhaps TRBD1 (6 bases). The CDR3 has 13 amino acids. Germline V gene lookup returns CDR1 SGHAT and CDR2 FQNNGV.

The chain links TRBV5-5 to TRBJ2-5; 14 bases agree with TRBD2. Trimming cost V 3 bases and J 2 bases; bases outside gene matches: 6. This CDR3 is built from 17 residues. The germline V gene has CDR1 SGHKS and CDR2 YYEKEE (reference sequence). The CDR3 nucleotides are TGTGCCAGCAGCTCCCGGACTAGCGGGGGGTCTCAAGAGACCCAGTACTTC. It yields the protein CASSSRTSGGSQETQYF.

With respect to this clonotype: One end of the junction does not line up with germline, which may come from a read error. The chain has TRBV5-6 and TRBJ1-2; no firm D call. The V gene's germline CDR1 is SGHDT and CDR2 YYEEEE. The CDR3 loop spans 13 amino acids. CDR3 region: CASSLMLRNTYTF. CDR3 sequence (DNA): TGCGCCAGCAGCCTAATGTTACGGAACACTTACACCTTC.

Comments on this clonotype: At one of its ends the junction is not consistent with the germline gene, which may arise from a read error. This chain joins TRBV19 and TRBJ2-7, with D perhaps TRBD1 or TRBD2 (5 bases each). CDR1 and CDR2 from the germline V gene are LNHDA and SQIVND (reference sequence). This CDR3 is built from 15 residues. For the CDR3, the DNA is TGTGCCAGCAGTATAGGGCCCCGGGGCCCCCACGGCCACACCTTC. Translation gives CASSIGPRGPHGHTF.

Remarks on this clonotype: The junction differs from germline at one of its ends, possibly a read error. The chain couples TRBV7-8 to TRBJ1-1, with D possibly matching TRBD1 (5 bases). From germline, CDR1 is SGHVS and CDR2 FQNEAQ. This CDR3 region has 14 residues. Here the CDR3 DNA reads TGTGCCAGCAGCTTACAGTACTCTGGGGCTAACGTCCTGTTT. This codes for CASSLQYSGANVLF.

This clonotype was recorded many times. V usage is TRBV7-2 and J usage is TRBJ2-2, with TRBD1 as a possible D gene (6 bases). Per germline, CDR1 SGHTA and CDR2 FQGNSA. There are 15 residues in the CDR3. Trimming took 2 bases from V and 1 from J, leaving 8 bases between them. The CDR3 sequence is CASSLSRGNTGELFF. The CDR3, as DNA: TGTGCCAGCAGCTTATCCAGGGGGAACACCGGGGAGCTGTTTTTT.

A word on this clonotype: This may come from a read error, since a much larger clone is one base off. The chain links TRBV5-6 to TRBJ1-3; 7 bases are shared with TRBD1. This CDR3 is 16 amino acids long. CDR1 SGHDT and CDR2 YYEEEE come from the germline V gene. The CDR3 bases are TGTGCCAGCAGCTTGGACAGGGGAGGCTCTGGAGACACCATATATTTT. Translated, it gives CASSLDRGGSGDTIYF.

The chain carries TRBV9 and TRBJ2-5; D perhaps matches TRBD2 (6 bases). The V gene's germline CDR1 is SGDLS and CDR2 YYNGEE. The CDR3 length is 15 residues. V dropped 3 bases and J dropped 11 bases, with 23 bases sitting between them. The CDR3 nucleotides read TGTGCCAGCAGCGGAGCCATGGGGGGTTTCCGAACACAGTACTTC. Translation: CASSGAMGGFRTQYF.

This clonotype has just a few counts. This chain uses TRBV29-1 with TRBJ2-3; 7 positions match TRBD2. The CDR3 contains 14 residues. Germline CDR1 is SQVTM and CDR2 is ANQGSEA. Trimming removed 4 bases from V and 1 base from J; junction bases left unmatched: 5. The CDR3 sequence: CSVAGTTRTDTQYF. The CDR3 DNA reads TGCAGCGTTGCCGGGACTACCCGCACAGATACGCAGTATTTT.

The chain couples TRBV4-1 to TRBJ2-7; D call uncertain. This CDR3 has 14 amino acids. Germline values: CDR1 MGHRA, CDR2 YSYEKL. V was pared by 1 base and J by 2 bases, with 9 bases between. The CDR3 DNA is TGCGCCAGCAGCCAAGTTCAGCTTCCCTACGAGCAGTACTTC. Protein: CASSQVQLPYEQYF.

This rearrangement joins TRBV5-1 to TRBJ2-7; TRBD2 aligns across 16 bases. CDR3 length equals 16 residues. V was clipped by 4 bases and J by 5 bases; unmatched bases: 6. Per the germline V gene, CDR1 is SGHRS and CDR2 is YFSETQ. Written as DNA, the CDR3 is TGCGCCAGCAGCCCTGGGACTAGCGGGAGGGGGAACGAGCAGTACTTC. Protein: CASSPGTSGRGNEQYF.

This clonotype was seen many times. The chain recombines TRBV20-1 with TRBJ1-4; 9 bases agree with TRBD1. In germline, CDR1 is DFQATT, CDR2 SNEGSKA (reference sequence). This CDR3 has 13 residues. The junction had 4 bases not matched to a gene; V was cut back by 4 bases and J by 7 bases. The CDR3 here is CSAIQGAGEKLFF. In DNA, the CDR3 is TGCAGTGCTATACAGGGGGCAGGTGAAAAACTGTTTTTT.

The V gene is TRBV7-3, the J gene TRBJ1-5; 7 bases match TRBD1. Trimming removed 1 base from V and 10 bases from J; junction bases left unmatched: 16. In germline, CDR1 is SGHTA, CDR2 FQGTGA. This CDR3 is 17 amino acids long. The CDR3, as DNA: TGTGCCAGCAGCTTAATGGCCCAGGGGGAGACCCAGTACCCCCAGCATTTT. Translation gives CASSLMAQGETQYPQHF.

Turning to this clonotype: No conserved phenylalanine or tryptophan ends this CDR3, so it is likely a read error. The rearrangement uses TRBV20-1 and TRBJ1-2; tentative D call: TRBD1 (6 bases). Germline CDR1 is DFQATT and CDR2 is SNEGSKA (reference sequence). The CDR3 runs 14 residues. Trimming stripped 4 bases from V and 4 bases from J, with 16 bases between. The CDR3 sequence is CSATGHQDTYGYTL. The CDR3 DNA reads TGCAGTGCTACGGGACACCAAGATACCTATGGCTACACCCTC.

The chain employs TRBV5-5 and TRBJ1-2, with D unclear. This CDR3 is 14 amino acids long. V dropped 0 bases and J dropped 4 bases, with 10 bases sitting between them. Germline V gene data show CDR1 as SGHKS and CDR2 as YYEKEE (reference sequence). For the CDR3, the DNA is TGTGCCAGCAGCTTGGTTCTTGTAGCCTATGGCTACACCTTC. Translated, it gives CASSLVLVAYGYTF.

CDR3: CASTRDRTTNTEAFF. In nucleotides, the CDR3 is TGCGCCAGCACCCGGGACAGGACAACGAACACTGAAGCTTTCTTT. J is TRBJ1-1 and V is TRBV10-1; 8 bases map to TRBD1. After removal of 7 bases from V and 1 base from J, the junction contained 8 bases not matched to a gene. The CDR3 has 15 residues. Germline V gene sequence: CDR1 WNHNN, CDR2 SYGVQD (reference sequence).

This chain's CDR3 is CASSLGLAGAQGDTQYF. In DNA form, the CDR3 reads TGTGCCAGCAGCTTAGGGCTAGCGGGGGCTCAGGGAGATACGCAGTATTTT. The genes are TRBV5-4 and TRBJ2-3, with 10 bases fitting TRBD2. The germline CDR1 and CDR2 sequences are SGHNT and YYREEE (reference sequence). Trimming cost V 2 bases and J 5 bases; bases outside gene matches: 11. CDR3 length: 17 residues.

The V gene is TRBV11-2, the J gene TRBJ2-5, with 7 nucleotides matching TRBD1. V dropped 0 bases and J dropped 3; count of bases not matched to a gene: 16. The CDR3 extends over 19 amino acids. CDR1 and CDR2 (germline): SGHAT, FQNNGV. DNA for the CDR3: TGTGCCAGCAGCTTAGACGCCGAGGGGGCGAGCGGTCAAGAAGAGACCCAGTACTTC. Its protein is CASSLDAEGASGQEETQYF.

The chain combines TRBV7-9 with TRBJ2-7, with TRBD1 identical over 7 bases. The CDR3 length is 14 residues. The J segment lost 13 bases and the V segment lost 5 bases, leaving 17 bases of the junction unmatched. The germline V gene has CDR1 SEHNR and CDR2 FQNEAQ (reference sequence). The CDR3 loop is CASSPPTGSYNTYF. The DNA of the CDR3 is TGTGCCAGCAGCCCTCCGACAGGGTCATACAACACCTACTTC.

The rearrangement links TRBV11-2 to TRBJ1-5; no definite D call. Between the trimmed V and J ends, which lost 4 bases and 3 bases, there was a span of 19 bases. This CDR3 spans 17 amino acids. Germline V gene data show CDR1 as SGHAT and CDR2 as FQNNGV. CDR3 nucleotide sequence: TGTGCCAGCAGCTCCCGAGGTTACAGAGTTGACAATCAGCCCCAGCATTTT. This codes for CASSSRGYRVDNQPQHF. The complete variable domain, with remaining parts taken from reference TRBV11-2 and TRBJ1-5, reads EAGVAQSPRYKIIEKRQSVAFWCNPISGHATLYWYQQILGQGPKLLIQFQNNGVVDDSQLPKDRFSAERLKGVDSTLKIQPAKLEDSAVYLCASSSRGYRVDNQPQHFGDGTRLSIL.

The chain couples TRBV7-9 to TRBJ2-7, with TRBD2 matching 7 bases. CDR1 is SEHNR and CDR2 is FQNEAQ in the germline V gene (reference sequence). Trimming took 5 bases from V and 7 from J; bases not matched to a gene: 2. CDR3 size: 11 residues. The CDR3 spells CASSGAGEQYF. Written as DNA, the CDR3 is TGTGCCAGCAGCGGAGCGGGGGAGCAGTACTTC.

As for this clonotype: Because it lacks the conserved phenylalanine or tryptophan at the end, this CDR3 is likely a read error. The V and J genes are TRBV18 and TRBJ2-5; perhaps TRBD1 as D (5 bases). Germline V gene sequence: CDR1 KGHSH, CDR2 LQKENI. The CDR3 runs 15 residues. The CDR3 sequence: CASSPLPRAVETQYL. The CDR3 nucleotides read TGCGCCAGCTCACCGTTGCCCAGGGCGGTCGAGACCCAGTACCTC.

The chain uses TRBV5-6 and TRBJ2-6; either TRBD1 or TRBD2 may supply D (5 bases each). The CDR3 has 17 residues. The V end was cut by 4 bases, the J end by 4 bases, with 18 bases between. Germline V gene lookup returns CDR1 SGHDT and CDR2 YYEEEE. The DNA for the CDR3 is TGTGCCAGCAGCCGCGCGGGCCGGGGCTTCGGGGCCAACGTCCTGACTTTC. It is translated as CASSRAGRGFGANVLTF.

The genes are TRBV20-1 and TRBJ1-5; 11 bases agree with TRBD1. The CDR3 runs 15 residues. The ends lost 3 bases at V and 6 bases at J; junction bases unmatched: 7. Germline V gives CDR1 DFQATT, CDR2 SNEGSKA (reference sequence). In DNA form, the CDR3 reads TGCAGTGCTAGTACCGGGACAGGGGGAGGTCAGCCCCAGCATTTT. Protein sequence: CSASTGTGGGQPQHF.

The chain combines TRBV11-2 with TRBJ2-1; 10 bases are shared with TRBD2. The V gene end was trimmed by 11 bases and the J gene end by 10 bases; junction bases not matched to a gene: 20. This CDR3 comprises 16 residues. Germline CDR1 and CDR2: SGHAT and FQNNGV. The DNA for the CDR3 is TGTGCCGTCAGCTTAAGAACTAGCGGGGAAACAGGAGAGCAGTTCTTC. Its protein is CAVSLRTSGETGEQFF.

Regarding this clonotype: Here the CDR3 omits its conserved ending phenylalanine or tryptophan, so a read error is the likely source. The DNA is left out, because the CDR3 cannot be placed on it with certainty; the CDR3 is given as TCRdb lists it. The CDR3: CASSLSNEKRFFC. V and J are TRBV7-2 and TRBJ1-2. Germline V gives CDR1 SGHTA, CDR2 FQGNSA. Termini included, the CDR3 measures 13 amino acids.

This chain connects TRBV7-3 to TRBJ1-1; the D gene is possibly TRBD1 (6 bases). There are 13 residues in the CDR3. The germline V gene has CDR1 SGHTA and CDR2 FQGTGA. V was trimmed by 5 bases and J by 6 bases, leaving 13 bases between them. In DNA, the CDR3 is TGTGCCAGCAGCCCCCCAGGGGACGCTGAAGCTTTCTTT. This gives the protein CASSPPGDAEAFF.

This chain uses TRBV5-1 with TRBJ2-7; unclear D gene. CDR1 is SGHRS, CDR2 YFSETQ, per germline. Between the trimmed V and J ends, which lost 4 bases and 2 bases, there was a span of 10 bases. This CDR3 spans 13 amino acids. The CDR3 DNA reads TGCGCCAGCAGCCAAGACCTCACCTACGAGCAGTACTTC. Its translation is CASSQDLTYEQYF.